These T cell receptor beta chains were read from a single sample in a study of cytomegalovirus exposure and HLA in healthy donors. Only in-frame clones appear in the TCRdb table, and some are missing; sequencing was by immunoSEQ multiplex PCR. Seen here are about 140,000 clones, over 70% observed once, and the top ten hold about 15%. Sequenced input: PBMCs. All receptors come from a woman in her thirties or forties in good health and CMV-seronegative. Both conserved end residues are part of each CDR3. Fields, in order: V gene, clone size, D gene, J gene, CDR3 DNA, CDR3 protein. A D gene is named only where the DNA matches it firmly. Only some rows state a clone size, as once, few, many or a class for expanded clones.

TRBV27	few	TRBD2	TRBJ2-3	TGTGCCAGCAGTTCGACGGGTCGGGAGGGTGGGTTAGATACGCAGTATTTT	CASSSTGREGGLDTQYF
TRBV6-6	NA	TRBD2	TRBJ2-7	TGTGCCAGCAGTTACTCCACTAGCGGGGGTTACGAGCAGTACTTC	CASSYSTSGGYEQYF
TRBV4-1	once	TRBD2	TRBJ2-2	TGCGCCAGCAGCCAAGCCAGGACTAGCCTTCACACCGGGGAGCTGTTTTTT	CASSQARTSLHTGELFF
TRBV5-6	NA	NA	TRBJ2-3	TGTGCCAGCAGCTTCGGTCCAGATACGCAGTATTTT	CASSFGPDTQYF
TRBV9	NA	NA	TRBJ2-1	TGTGCCAGCAGCGTAAGTTTGTCTACCCTCAATGAGCAGTTCTTC	CASSVSLSTLNEQFF
TRBV5-1	once	TRBD2	TRBJ2-5	TGCGCCAGCAGCTTGATTGGCGGGGGGCCACCACAAGAGACCCAGTACTTC	CASSLIGGGPPQETQYF
TRBV2	once	NA	TRBJ2-7	TGTGCCAGCAGTGAGGTCAGAAGCTCCTACGAGCAGTACTTC	CASSEVRSSYEQYF
TRBV13	NA	TRBD1	TRBJ1-3	TGTGCCAGCAGCTTAGGCCTACAGGGGCTTGGAAACACCATATATTTT	CASSLGLQGLGNTIYF
TRBV6-5	NA	NA	TRBJ2-3	TGTGCCAGCAGCTACAGACAGGTTTCAGATACGCAGTATTTT	CASSYRQVSDTQYF
TRBV2	once	NA	TRBJ2-7	TGTGCCAGCAGTGTAACAGGCGAGCAGTACTTC	CASSVTGEQYF
TRBV29-1	NA	TRBD1	TRBJ1-2	TGCAGCGTTGATCGGGACAGGACTAACTATGGCTACACCTTC	CSVDRDRTNYGYTF
TRBV4-3	NA	NA	TRBJ2-1	TGCGCCAGCAGCCAAGAGCTGGCGGCGGTGGGTCTTAATGAGCAGTTCTTC	CASSQELAAVGLNEQFF
TRBV23-1	NA	NA	TRBJ2-6	TGCGCCAGCAGTCAATCCCCGACAGACTCTGGGGCCAACGTCCTGACTTTC	CASSQSPTDSGANVLTF
TRBV15	NA	NA	TRBJ2-1	TGTGCCACCAGCTCAGGTAGTTATGATGAACAGTTCTTC	CATSSGSYDEQFF
TRBV5-4	NA	TRBD2	TRBJ2-3	TGTGCCAGCAGCTTGGGCGGGGGGTGGAAAGATACGCAGTATTTT	CASSLGGGWKDTQYF
TRBV9	NA	NA	TRBJ2-2	TGTGCCAGCAGCGAGGGCGGGAAAAACACCGGGGAGCTGTTTTTT	CASSEGGKNTGELFF
TRBV29-1	NA	NA	TRBJ2-7	TGCAGCGCCGGACAGCACTACGAGCAGTACTTC	CSAGQHYEQYF
TRBV10-3	NA	NA	TRBJ2-3	TGTGCCATCAGTGACCTCCAGGGGCTGGATACGCAGTATTTT	CAISDLQGLDTQYF
TRBV5-6	NA	NA	TRBJ2-7	TGTGCCAGCAGCCAATCCAGGTATGGGGAGCAGTACTTC	CASSQSRYGEQYF
TRBV7-7	NA	NA	TRBJ2-1	TGTGCCAGCAGCTCAGGGGCAGGGACCTACAATGAGCAGTTCTTC	CASSSGAGTYNEQFF
TRBV4-1	NA	TRBD1	TRBJ2-7	TGCGCCAGCAGCCAAGATCCGACAGGGGGCATGGAGCAGTACTTC	CASSQDPTGGMEQYF
TRBV11-2	NA	NA	TRBJ2-2	TGTGCCAGCAGCTTAGTTCCCGGGAGCGGGGAGCTGTTTTTT	CASSLVPGSGELFF
TRBV15	NA	TRBD2	TRBJ2-7	TGTGCCACCAGCTTTTCCGGGACTAGCGGAGTCGAGCAGTACTTC	CATSFSGTSGVEQYF
TRBV13	NA	TRBD1	TRBJ2-7	TGTGCCAGCAGCCCAAGACAGGGGGCTTACGAGCAGTACTTC	CASSPRQGAYEQYF